This TCR beta chain is from a study of cytomegalovirus exposure and HLA in healthy donors. Study-wide results and caveats: TCR beta V- and J-gene trimming, according to a later analysis, was linked to a missense DCLRE1C variant. Analysis performed later showed TCR beta chains linked to HLA being more clonally expanded than equally common others. Later analysis placed DRB1 highest and HLA-C lowest in TCR association rates, which differed by HLA locus.

A multiplex PCR was run with 60 Vbeta primers and 13 Jbeta primers. Using immunoSEQ multiplex PCR, the repertoire was profiled, and TCRdb retains in-frame clones only, with some absent. The sample contains roughly 120,000 clones, 78% of which appear only once. V lost 6 bases, J lost 1 base, and 5 bases stayed unmatched. CDR1 is ENHRY and CDR2 is SYGVKD in the germline V gene. The CDR3 has 16 amino acids. Concerning this clone: Its cognate antigen is unknown.

The material sequenced was PBMCs. This TCR derives from a woman aged 25-40 years in good health and CMV-seropositive. This chain links TRBV10-3 with TRBJ2-2; TRBD2 matches at 10 bases. The CDR3: CAIRGIAGGNTGELFF. The CDR3 bases are TGTGCCATCAGGGGAATAGCGGGGGGGAACACCGGGGAGCTGTTTTTT.